The 19 T cell receptor beta chains in this list originate from one sample, sequenced in a study of blood T cell repertoires in COVID-19. Sequencing used immunoSEQ multiplex PCR; TCRdb keeps in-frame clones, though not all of them. Of some 240,000 clones in the sample, about 79% were seen once. The material sequenced was peripheral blood. These TCRs come from a man between 45 and 60 years old with active or convalescent COVID-19.

The chain joins TRBV18 to TRBJ1-6; TRBD1 might be the D (6 bases). Germline-derived CDR1 and CDR2 are KGHSH and LQKENI. Trimming removed 3 bases at V and 6 bases at J, with 9 bases between. The CDR3 runs 14 residues. Here the CDR3 reads CASSPTGINSPLHF. CDR3 nucleotides: TGTGCCAGCTCACCTACAGGGATTAATTCACCCCTCCACTTT.

J is TRBJ2-1 and V is TRBV5-6, with 9 bases fitting TRBD2. The CDR3 runs to 17 residues. V shed 3 bases and J 3 bases; nucleotides not matched to a gene: 10. Germline CDR1 SGHDT, CDR2 YYEEEE. Written as DNA, the CDR3 is TGTGCCAGCAGCTCCTCTAGCGGGACGACTTACTACAATGAGCAGTTCTTC. As protein: CASSSSSGTTYYNEQFF.

The rearrangement links TRBV2 to TRBJ1-2; 7 bases fit TRBD1. The CDR3 consists of 13 residues. Germline assignment: CDR1 SNHLY and CDR2 FYNNEI. V trimming: 6 bases; J trimming: 5 bases; junction bases outside the gene matches: 6. CDR3: CASRGDSGYGYTF. CDR3 DNA sequence: TGTGCCAGCAGGGGGGACAGCGGTTATGGCTACACCTTC.

DNA of the CDR3: TGTGCCACCTCCTTCTGGGCTGTCGGGGAGCTGTTTTTT. Encoded protein: CATSFWAVGELFF. The genes are TRBV6-6 and TRBJ2-2; D remains unclear. This CDR3 is built from 13 residues. Per the germline V gene, CDR1 is MNHNY and CDR2 is SVGAGI (reference sequence). Trimming shortened V by 10 bases and J by 7 bases, and 16 bases separated the two germline ends.

The chain links TRBV2 to TRBJ1-5; 8 bases line up with TRBD1. V shed 4 bases, J shed 1 base, and the junction held 3 bases outside the gene matches. The CDR3 runs 15 residues. Per germline, CDR1 SNHLY and CDR2 FYNNEI. In DNA, the CDR3 is TGTGCCAGCAGTGCCGGACAGGGAAGCAATCAGCCCCAGCATTTT. Amino acid sequence: CASSAGQGSNQPQHF.

The gene calls are TRBV6-5 and TRBJ1-2, with D perhaps TRBD1 (5 bases). The CDR3 has 14 amino acids. Germline V lookup: CDR1 MNHEY, CDR2 SVGAGI. With 6 bases removed from V and 3 bases from J, the gap between germline ends came to 14 bases. Here the CDR3 reads CASSPSGADYGYTF. Here the CDR3 DNA reads TGTGCCAGCAGCCCCAGTGGGGCCGACTATGGCTACACCTTC.

CDR3 in DNA: TGTGCCAGCAGAGTAGAGGTTAACACTGAAGCTTTCTTT. Protein sequence: CASRVEVNTEAFF. This sequence joins TRBV2 and TRBJ1-1, with D hard to call. The V gene's germline CDR1 is SNHLY and CDR2 FYNNEI. The CDR3 has 13 residues. V gave up 6 bases and J gave up 2 bases, with 10 bases separating them.

This chain links TRBV10-3 with TRBJ2-1; 14 bases agree with TRBD2. CDR1 is ENHRY and CDR2 is SYGVKD in the germline V gene. Unmatched junction bases numbered 8, after V lost 6 bases and J lost 1 base. The CDR3 has 18 amino acids. CDR3 residues: CAIRNPGLAGVSYNEQFF. CDR3 bases: TGTGCCATCAGGAACCCGGGACTAGCGGGAGTATCCTACAATGAGCAGTTCTTC.

The rearrangement joins TRBV7-2 to TRBJ2-3; weak D call: TRBD2 (5 bases). The V end lost 5 bases, the J end lost 10 bases, and 13 bases lay between the germline ends. Germline-derived CDR1 and CDR2 are SGHTA and FQGNSA. The CDR3 totals 12 residues. In DNA, the CDR3 is TGTGCCAGCAGCGTATCTCTCGGGGCGCAGTATTTT. This translates into CASSVSLGAQYF.

The rearrangement links TRBV7-3 to TRBJ2-3; no definite D call. The V end was cut by 5 bases, the J end by 6 bases, with 12 bases between. CDR3 length: 13 amino acids. The germline CDR1 and CDR2 sequences are SGHTA and FQGTGA. CDR3 nucleotide sequence: TGTGCCAGCAGCCCCGCCGGGTCCGATACGCAGTATTTT. It yields the protein CASSPAGSDTQYF.

The chain combines TRBV5-1 with TRBJ2-1, with 12 bases lining up with TRBD2. The CDR3 runs to 15 residues. Germline CDR1 and CDR2: SGHRS and YFSETQ. V dropped 5 bases and J dropped 4; count of bases not matched to a gene: 4. Here the CDR3 reads CASRYLAGGYNEQFF. CDR3 DNA: TGCGCCAGCAGATATCTAGCGGGGGGGTACAATGAGCAGTTCTTC. Supplemented by reference TRBV5-1 and TRBJ2-1, the full variable domain reads KAGVTQTPRYLIKTRGQQVTLSCSPISGHRSVSWYQQTPGQGLQFLFEYFSETQRNKGNFPGRFSGRQFSNSRSEMNVSTLELGDSALYLCASRYLAGGYNEQFFGPGTRLTVL.

The genes are TRBV7-3 and TRBJ1-6; TRBD1 matches at 8 bases. Looked up from germline, CDR1 is SGHTA and CDR2 is FQGTGA. The length of the CDR3 is 14 residues. Trimming at V came to 2 bases and at J to 8 bases, leaving 2 bases not matched to a gene. Written as DNA, the CDR3 is TGTGCCAGCAGCTTACAGGGGGCGGATTCACCCCTCCACTTT. It translates to CASSLQGADSPLHF.

The chain carries TRBV28 and TRBJ1-2, with 12 bases aligning to TRBD1. Germline V gives CDR1 MDHEN, CDR2 SYDVKM. Losses at the gene ends were 6 bases for V and 13 bases for J; bases not matched to a gene: 12. The CDR3 is 14 residues long. This CDR3 is CASRKRRDRGRLTF. CDR3 DNA: TGTGCCAGCAGAAAGCGCCGGGACAGGGGGCGGCTCACCTTC.

V gene TRBV5-6 combines with J gene TRBJ2-5; a weak D match, TRBD2 (6 bases). V was shortened by 0 bases and J by 9 bases, with 15 bases between the two germline ends. The CDR3 covers 14 residues. The germline CDR1 and CDR2 sequences are SGHDT and YYEEEE. CDR3 nucleotide sequence: TGTGCCAGCAGCTTGGTAGTGGTTGGAGGGGCCCAGTACTTC. Translation: CASSLVVVGGAQYF.

The chain recombines TRBV15 with TRBJ1-4; TRBD1 is a possible D gene (5 bases). Germline V CDR1 and CDR2: LNHNV, YYDKDF (reference sequence). V gave up 6 bases and J gave up 5 bases, with 19 bases separating them. CDR3 length: 16 amino acids. The CDR3 DNA reads as TGTGCCACCAGTTCCCTGGGGGAGGGAACAAATGAAAAACTGTTTTTT. As protein: CATSSLGEGTNEKLFF.

The chain couples TRBV4-1 to TRBJ2-7; the D gene is possibly TRBD2 (5 bases). CDR3 length: 14 residues. Between the trimmed V and J ends, which lost 0 bases and 5 bases, there was a span of 11 bases. From germline, CDR1 is MGHRA and CDR2 YSYEKL. As DNA, the CDR3 is TGCGCCAGCAGCCAAGATCCGGGGATGGACGAGCAGTACGTC. Its translation: CASSQDPGMDEQYV.

V gene TRBV28 combines with J gene TRBJ2-7; TRBD1 aligns across 8 bases. The CDR3 covers 14 residues. Trimming cost V 7 bases and J 6 bases; bases outside gene matches: 11. Looked up from germline, CDR1 is MDHEN and CDR2 is SYDVKM. CDR3: CASTPGQGRREQYV. CDR3 coding DNA: TGTGCCAGCACCCCCGGACAGGGACGTCGCGAGCAGTACGTC.

The chain carries TRBV4-3 and TRBJ1-2; the D gene is possibly TRBD1 (6 bases). The CDR3 consists of 13 residues. Trimming removed 3 bases at V and 5 bases at J, with 10 bases between. From germline, CDR1 is LGHNA and CDR2 YSLEER. The DNA for the CDR3 is TGCGCCAGCAGCCACCTTCAGGGGTATGGCTACACCTTC. Its translation: CASSHLQGYGYTF.

J is TRBJ2-7 and V is TRBV21-1; TRBD2, the table's D call, lacks a check against the DNA. TRBV21-1 is a pseudogene locus. The CDR3 spans 13 residues. The CDR3 protein is CASLQGLSDEQYV. As DNA, the CDR3 is TGTGCCAGCCTACAGGGACTATCCGACGAGCAGTACGTC.